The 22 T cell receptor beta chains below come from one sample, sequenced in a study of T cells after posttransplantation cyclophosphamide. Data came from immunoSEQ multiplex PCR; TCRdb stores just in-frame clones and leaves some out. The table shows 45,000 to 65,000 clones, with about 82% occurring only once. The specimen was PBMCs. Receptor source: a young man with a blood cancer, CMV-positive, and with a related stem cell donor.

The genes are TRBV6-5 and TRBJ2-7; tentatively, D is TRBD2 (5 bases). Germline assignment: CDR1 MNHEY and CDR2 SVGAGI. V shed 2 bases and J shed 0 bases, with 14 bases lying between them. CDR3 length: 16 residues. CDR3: CASSYTSLKSSYEQYF. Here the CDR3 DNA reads TGTGCCAGCAGTTACACTAGTCTTAAGAGCTCCTACGAGCAGTACTTC.

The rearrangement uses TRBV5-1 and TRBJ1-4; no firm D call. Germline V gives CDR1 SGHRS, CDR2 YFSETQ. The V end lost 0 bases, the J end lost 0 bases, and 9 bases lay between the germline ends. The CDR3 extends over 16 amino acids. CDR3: CASSLAYGATNEKLFF. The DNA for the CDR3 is TGCGCCAGCAGCTTGGCATACGGAGCAACTAATGAAAAACTGTTTTTT.

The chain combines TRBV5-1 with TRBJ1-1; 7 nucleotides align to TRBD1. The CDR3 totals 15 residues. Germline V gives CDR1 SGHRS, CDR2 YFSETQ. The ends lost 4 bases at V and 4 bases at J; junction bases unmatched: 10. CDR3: CASSLGTGAGTEAFF. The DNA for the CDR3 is TGCGCCAGCAGCCTAGGTACAGGGGCGGGCACTGAAGCTTTCTTT.

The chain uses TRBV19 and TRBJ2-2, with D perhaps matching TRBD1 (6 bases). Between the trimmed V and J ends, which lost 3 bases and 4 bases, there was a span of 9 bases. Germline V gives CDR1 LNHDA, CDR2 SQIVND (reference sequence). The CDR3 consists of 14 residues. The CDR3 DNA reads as TGTGCCAGTAGTATGGGACAACTCACCGGGGAGCTGTTTTTT. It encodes CASSMGQLTGELFF.

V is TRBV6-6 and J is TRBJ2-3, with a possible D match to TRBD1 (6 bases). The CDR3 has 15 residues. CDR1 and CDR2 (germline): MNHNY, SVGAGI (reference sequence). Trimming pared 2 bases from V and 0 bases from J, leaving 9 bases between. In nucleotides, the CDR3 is TGTGCCAGCAGTTACAGGGACACCAGCACAGATACGCAGTATTTT. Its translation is CASSYRDTSTDTQYF.

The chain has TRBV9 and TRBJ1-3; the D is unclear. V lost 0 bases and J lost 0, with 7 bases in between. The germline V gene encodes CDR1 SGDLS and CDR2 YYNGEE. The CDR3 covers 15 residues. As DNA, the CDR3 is TGTGCCAGCAGCGTAGGGCAAGACTCTGGAAACACCATATATTTT. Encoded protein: CASSVGQDSGNTIYF. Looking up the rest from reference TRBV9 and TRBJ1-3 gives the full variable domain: DSGVTQTPKHLITATGQRVTLRCSPRSGDLSVYWYQQSLDQGLQFLIQYYNGEERAKGNILERFSAQQFPDLHSELNLSSLELGDSALYFCASSVGQDSGNTIYFGEGSWLTVV.

CDR3 residues: CASSPGQGARDEQYF. CDR3 nucleotides: TGTGCCAGCAGCCCGGGGCAGGGGGCGCGCGACGAGCAGTACTTC. The rearrangement joins TRBV11-2 to TRBJ2-7; 8 nucleotides line up with TRBD1. Per the germline V gene, CDR1 is SGHAT and CDR2 is FQNNGV. With 5 bases clipped from V and 5 bases from J, the junction kept 11 bases outside the gene matches. There are 15 residues in the CDR3.

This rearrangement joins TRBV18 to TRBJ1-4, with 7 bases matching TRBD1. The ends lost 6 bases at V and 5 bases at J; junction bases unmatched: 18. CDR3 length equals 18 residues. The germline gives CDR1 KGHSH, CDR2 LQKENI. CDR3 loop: CASSRGPQTDRKNEKLFF. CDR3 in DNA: TGTGCCAGCTCCCGTGGCCCCCAGACGGACAGGAAAAATGAAAAACTGTTTTTT.

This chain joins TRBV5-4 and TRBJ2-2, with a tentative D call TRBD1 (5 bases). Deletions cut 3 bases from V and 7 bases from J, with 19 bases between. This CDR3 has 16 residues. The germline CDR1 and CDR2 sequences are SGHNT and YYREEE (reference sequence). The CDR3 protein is CASSSPLRGADGELFF. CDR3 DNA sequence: TGTGCCAGCAGCTCCCCCTTAAGGGGCGCGGACGGGGAGCTGTTTTTT.

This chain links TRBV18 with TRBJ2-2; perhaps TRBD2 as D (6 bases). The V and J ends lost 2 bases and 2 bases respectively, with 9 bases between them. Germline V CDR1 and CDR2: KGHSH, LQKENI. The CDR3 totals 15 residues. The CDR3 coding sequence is TGTGCCAGCTCACCAACTAGCCCCAACACCGGGGAGCTGTTTTTT. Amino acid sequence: CASSPTSPNTGELFF.

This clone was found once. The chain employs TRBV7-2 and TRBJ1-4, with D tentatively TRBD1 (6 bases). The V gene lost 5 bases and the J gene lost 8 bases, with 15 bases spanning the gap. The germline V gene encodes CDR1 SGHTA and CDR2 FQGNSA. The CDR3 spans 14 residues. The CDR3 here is CASSLGTFPEKLFF. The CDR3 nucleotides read TGTGCCAGCAGCCTTGGGACATTCCCCGAAAAACTGTTTTTT.

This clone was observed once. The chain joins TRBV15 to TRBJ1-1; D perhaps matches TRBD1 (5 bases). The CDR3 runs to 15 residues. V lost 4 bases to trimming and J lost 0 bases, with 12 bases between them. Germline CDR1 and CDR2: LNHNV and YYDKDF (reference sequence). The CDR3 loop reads CATSTPTELNTEAFF. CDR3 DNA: TGTGCCACCAGCACACCGACAGAGCTGAACACTGAAGCTTTCTTT.

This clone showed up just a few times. CDR3: CASTPGDGNTIYF. CDR3 coding DNA: TGTGCCAGCACGCCAGGGGACGGAAACACCATATATTTT. The chain recombines TRBV2 with TRBJ1-3; D possibly corresponds to TRBD1 (6 bases). Germline V gene data show CDR1 as SNHLY and CDR2 as FYNNEI. Trimming left V 7 bases short and J 4 bases short, with 11 bases between. The CDR3 loop spans 13 amino acids.

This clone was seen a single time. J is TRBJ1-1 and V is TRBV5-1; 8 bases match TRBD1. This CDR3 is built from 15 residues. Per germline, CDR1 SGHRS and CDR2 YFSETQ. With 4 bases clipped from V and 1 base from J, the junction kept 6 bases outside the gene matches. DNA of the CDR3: TGCGCCAGCAGCCCGTGGACAGGGAGGAACACTGAAGCTTTCTTT. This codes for CASSPWTGRNTEAFF.

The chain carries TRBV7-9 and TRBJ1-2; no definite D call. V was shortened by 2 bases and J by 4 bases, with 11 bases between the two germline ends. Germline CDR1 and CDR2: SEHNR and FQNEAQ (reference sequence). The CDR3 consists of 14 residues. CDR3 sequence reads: CASSLSTVPYGYTF. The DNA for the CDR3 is TGTGCCAGCAGCTTATCAACAGTTCCCTATGGCTACACCTTC.

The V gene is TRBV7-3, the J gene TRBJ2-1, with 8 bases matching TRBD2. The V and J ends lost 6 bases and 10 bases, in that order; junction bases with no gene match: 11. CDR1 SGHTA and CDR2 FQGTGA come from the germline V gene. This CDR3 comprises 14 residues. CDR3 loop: CASRSTSASGEQFF. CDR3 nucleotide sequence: TGTGCCAGCAGATCTACTTCGGCTAGCGGGGAGCAGTTCTTC.

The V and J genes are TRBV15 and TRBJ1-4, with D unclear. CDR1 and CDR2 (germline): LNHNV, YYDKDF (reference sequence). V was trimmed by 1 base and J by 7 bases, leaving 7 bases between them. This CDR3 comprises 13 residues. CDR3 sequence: CATSRVPSEKLFF. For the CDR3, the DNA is TGTGCCACCAGCAGAGTCCCTTCTGAAAAACTGTTTTTT. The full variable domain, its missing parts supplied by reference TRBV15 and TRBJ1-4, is DAMVIQNPRYQVTQFGKPVTLSCSQTLNHNVMYWYQQKSSQAPKLLFHYYDKDFNNEADTPDNFQSRRPNTSFCFLDIRSPGLGDTAMYLCATSRVPSEKLFFGSGTQLSVL.

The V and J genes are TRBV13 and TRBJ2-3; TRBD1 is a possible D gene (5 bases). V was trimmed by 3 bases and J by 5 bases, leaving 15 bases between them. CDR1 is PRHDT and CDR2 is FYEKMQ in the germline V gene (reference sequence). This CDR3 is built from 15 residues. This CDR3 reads CASSLNGAGQDTQYF. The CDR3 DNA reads TGTGCCAGCAGCTTGAATGGGGCAGGGCAAGATACGCAGTATTTT.

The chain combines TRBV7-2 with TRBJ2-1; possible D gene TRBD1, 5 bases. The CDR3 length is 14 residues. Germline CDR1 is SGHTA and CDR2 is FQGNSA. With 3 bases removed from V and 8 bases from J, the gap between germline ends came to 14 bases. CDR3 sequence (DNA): TGTGCCAGCAGCTTCCAGTATGGCAGGGATGAGCAGTTCTTC. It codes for CASSFQYGRDEQFF. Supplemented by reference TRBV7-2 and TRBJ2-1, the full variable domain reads GAGVSQSPSNKVTEKGKDVELRCDPISGHTALYWYRQSLGQGLEFLIYFQGNSAPDKSGLPSDRFSAERTGGSVSTLTIQRTQQEDSAVYLCASSFQYGRDEQFFGPGTRLTVL.

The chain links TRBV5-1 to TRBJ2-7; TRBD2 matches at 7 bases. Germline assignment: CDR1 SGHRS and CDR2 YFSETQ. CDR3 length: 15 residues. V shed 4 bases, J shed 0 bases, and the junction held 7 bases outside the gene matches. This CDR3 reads CASSRLGGSSYEQYF. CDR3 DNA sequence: TGCGCCAGCAGCCGACTCGGGGGGAGCTCCTACGAGCAGTACTTC.

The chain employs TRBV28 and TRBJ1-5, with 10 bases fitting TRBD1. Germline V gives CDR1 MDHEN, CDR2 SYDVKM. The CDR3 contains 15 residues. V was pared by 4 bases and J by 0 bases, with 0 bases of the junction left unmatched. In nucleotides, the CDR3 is TGTGCCAGCAGTTGGGACAGGGGTAGCAATCAGCCCCAGCATTTT. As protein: CASSWDRGSNQPQHF. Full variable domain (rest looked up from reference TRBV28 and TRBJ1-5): DVKVTQSSRYLVKRTGEKVFLECVQDMDHENMFWYRQDPGLGLRLIYFSYDVKMKEKGDIPEGYSVSREKKERFSLILESASTNQTSMYLCASSWDRGSNQPQHFGDGTRLSIL.

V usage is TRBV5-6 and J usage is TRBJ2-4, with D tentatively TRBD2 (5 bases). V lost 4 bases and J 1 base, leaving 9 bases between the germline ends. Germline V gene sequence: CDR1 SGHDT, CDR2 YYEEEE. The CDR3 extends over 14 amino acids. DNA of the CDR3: TGTGCCAGCAGCCGTCGGAGGGCCAAAAACATTCAGTACTTC. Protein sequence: CASSRRRAKNIQYF.